This T cell receptor beta chain emerged from a study of regulatory T cells in long-lasting Graves disease. Germline CDR1 and CDR2: GTSNPN and SVGIG (reference sequence). Trimming took 1 base from V and 6 from J, leaving 9 bases between them. The length of the CDR3 is 13 residues. Building the TCR beta libraries relied on iRepertoire HTBI primers, and CDR3 regions underwent Arm-PCR. TCRdb used MiXCR to reprocess the multiplex PCR reads, holding one entry per CDR3 protein. Among about 310,000 distinct CDR3 sequences listed, 18% were seen once. In its sample, this clonotype was seen many times. Regarding time point: newly diagnosed GD, antithyroid drugs for less than 3 months. Extracted RNA from PBMCs served as the source of the TCR library.

This chain connects TRBV30 to TRBJ2-2; perhaps D is TRBD1 or TRBD2 (5 bases each). The sequences come from peripheral blood mononuclear cells (PBMCs), collected at new diagnosis, from a patient treated with antithyroid drugs. The receptor's source is a female donor with Graves disease. DNA of the CDR3: TGTGCCTGGAGTGGGGGGACGGCCGGGGAGCTGTTTTTT. Protein product: CAWSGGTAGELFF.